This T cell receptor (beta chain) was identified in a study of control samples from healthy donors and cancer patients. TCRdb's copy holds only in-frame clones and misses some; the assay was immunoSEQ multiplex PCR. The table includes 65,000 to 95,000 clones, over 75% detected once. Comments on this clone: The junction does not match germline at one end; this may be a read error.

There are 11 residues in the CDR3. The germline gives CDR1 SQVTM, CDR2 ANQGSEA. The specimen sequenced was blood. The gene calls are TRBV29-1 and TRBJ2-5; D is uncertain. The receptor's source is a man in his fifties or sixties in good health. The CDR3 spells CSVEDLETQYF. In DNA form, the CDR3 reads TGCAGCGTCGAAGATTTGGAGACCCAGTACTTC.